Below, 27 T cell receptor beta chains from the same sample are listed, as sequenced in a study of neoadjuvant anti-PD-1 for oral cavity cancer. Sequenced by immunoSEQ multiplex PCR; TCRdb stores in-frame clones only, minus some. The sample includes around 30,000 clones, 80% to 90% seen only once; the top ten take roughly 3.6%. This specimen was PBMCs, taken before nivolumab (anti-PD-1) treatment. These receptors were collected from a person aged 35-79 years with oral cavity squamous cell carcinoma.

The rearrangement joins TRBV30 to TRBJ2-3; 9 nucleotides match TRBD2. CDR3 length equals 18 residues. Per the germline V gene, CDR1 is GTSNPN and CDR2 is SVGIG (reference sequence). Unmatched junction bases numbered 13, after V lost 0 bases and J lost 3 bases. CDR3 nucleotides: TGTGCCTGGAGTGTATACCCCAGGAGGGCGGGGGGGACAGATACGCAGTATTTT. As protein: CAWSVYPRRAGGTDTQYF.

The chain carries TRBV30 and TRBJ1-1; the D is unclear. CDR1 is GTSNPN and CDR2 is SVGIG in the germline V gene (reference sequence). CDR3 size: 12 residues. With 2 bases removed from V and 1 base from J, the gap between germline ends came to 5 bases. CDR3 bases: TGTGCCTGGAGTAGTCCGAACACTGAAGCTTTCTTT. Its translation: CAWSSPNTEAFF.

CDR3 residues: CASSQRDSMNTEAFF. The CDR3 nucleotides are TGTGCCAGCTCACAGCGGGACAGCATGAACACTGAAGCTTTCTTT. V and J are TRBV18 and TRBJ1-1; 7 bases align to TRBD1. CDR3 size: 15 residues. In germline, CDR1 is KGHSH, CDR2 LQKENI. V lost 4 bases to trimming and J lost 0 bases; unmatched junction nucleotides: 5.

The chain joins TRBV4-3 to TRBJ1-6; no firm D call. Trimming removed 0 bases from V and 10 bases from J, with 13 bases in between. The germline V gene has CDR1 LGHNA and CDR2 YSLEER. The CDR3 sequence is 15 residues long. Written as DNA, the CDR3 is TGCGCCAGCAGCCAAGATGCGAACATTGGGTCACCCCTCCACTTT. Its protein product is CASSQDANIGSPLHF.

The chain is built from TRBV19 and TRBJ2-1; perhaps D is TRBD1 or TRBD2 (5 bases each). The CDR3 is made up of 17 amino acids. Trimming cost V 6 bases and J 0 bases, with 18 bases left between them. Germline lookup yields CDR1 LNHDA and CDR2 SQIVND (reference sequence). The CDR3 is CASSPEGRASSYNEQFF. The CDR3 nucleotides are TGTGCCAGTAGCCCTGAGGGGCGGGCGAGCTCCTACAATGAGCAGTTCTTC.

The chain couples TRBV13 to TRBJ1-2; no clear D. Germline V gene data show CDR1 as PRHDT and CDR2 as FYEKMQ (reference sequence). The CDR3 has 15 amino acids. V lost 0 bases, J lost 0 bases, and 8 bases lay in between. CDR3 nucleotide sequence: TGTGCCAGCAGCTTAGGCCTCGGATCTAACTATGGCTACACCTTC. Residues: CASSLGLGSNYGYTF.

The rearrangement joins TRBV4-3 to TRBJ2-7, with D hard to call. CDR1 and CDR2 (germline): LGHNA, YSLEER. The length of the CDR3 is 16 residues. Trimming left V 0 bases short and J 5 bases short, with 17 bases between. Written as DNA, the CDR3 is TGCGCCAGCAGCCAAGATAGTATAGGGTTACAGAACGAGCAGTACTTC. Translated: CASSQDSIGLQNEQYF.

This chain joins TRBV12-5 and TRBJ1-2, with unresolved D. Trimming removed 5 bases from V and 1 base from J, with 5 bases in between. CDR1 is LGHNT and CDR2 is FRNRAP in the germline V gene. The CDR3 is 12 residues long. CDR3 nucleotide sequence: TGTGCTAGTGGTGCCCTTAACTATGGCTACACCTTC. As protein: CASGALNYGYTF.

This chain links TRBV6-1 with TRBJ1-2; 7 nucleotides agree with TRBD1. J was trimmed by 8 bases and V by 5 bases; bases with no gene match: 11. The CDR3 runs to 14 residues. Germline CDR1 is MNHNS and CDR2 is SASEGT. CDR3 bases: TGTGCCAGCAGTCGGCCGGGACAGAGAGGGGGCTACACCTTC. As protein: CASSRPGQRGGYTF.

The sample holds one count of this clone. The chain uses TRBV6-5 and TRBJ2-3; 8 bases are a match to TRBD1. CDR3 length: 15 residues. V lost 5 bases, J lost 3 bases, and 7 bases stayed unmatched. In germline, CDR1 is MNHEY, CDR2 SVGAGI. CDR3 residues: CASSLQGGKTDTQYF. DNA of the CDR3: TGTGCCAGCAGTCTACAGGGGGGAAAGACAGATACGCAGTATTTT.

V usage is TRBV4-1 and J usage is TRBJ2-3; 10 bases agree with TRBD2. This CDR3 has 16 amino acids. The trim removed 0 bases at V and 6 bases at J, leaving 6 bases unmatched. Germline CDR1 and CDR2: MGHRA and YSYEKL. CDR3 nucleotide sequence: TGCGCCAGCAGCCAAGACAGCGGGGGGGCATTGGATACGCAGTATTTT. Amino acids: CASSQDSGGALDTQYF.

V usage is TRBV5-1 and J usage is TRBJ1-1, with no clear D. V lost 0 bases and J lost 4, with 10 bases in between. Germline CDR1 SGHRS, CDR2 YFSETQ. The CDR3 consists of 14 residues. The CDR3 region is CASSLEAEGTEAFF. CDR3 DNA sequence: TGCGCCAGCAGCTTGGAAGCCGAGGGCACTGAAGCTTTCTTT.

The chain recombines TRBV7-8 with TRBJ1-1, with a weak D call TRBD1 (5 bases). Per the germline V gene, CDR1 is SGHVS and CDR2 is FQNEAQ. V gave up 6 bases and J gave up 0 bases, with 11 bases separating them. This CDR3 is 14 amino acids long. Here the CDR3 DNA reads TGTGCCAGCAGGCCGGGACCCCTGAACACTGAAGCTTTCTTT. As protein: CASRPGPLNTEAFF.

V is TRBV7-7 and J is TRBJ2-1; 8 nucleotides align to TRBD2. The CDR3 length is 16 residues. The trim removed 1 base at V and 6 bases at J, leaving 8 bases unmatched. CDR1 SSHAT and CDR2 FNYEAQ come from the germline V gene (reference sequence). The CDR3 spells CASSLEGIRGGNEQFF. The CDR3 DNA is TGTGCCAGCAGCTTAGAGGGGATCCGGGGGGGCAATGAGCAGTTCTTC.

CDR3 region: CAWSSGLSTDTQYF. The CDR3 DNA follows: TGTGCCTGGAGCTCAGGGTTGAGCACAGATACGCAGTATTTT. The V gene is TRBV30, the J gene TRBJ2-3; the D gene is possibly TRBD1 (5 bases). The CDR3 consists of 14 residues. The V end was cut by 3 bases, the J end by 0 bases, with 10 bases between. Germline V lookup: CDR1 GTSNPN, CDR2 SVGIG (reference sequence).

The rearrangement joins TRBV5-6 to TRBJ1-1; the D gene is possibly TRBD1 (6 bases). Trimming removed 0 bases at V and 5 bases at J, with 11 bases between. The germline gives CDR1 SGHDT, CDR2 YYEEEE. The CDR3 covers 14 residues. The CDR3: CASSLAGGGTEAFF. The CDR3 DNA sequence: TGTGCCAGCAGCTTGGCGGGGGGCGGGACTGAAGCTTTCTTT.

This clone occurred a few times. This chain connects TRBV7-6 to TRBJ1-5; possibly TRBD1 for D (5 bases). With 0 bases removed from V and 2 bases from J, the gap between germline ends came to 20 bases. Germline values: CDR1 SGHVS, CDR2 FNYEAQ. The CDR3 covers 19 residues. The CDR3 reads CASSLADGLGREGNQPQHF. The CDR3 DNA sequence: TGTGCCAGCAGCTTAGCAGACGGGCTTGGCAGGGAGGGCAATCAGCCCCAGCATTTT.

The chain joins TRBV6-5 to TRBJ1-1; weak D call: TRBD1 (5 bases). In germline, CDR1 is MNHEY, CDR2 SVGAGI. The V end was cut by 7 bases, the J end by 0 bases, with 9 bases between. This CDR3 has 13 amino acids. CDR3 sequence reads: CASMGRMNTEAFF. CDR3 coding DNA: TGTGCCAGCATGGGGCGAATGAACACTGAAGCTTTCTTT.

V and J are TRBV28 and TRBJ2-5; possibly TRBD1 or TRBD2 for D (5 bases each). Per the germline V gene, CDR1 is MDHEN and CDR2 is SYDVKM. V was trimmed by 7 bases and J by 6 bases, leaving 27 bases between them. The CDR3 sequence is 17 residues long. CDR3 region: CASTPYEGRAIVKTQYF. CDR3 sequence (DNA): TGTGCCAGCACCCCCTATGAGGGACGGGCGATTGTGAAGACCCAGTACTTC.

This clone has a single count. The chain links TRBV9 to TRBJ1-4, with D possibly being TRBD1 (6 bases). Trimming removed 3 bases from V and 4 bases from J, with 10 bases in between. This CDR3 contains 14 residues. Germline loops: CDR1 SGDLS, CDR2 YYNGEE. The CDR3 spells CASSADRYNEKLFF. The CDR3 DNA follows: TGTGCCAGCAGCGCAGACAGGTATAATGAAAAACTGTTTTTT.

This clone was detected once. CDR3 amino acids: CASSPGTGEQPQHF. In DNA form, the CDR3 reads TGTGCCAGCAGTCCAGGGACAGGGGAACAGCCCCAGCATTTT. This chain connects TRBV27 to TRBJ1-5, with TRBD1 identical over 10 bases. There are 14 residues in the CDR3. Germline values: CDR1 MNHEY, CDR2 SMNVEV (reference sequence). Germline trimming cut 5 bases from V and 7 bases from J; bases unmatched to any gene: 5.

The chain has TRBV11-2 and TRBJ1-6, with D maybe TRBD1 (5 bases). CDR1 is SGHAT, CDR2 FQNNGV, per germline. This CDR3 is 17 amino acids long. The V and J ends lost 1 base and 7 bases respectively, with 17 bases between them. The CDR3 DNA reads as TGTGCCAGCAGCTTAGCGTCGTCGGGGGAGTGGAATTCACCCCTCCACTTT. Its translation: CASSLASSGEWNSPLHF.

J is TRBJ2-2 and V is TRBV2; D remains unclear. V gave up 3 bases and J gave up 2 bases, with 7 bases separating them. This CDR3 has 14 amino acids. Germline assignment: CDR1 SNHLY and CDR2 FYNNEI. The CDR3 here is CASSEMSNTGELFF. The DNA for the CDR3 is TGTGCCAGCAGTGAGATGAGCAACACCGGGGAGCTGTTTTTT.

CDR3 in DNA: TGTGCCAGCAGCTTAGTGAGGAGTAGTGATGGCAATCAGCCCCAGCATTTT. Protein sequence: CASSLVRSSDGNQPQHF. This chain connects TRBV7-2 to TRBJ1-5; no reliable D call. V lost 1 base and J 2 bases, leaving 15 bases between the germline ends. This CDR3 is built from 17 residues. Germline V gives CDR1 SGHTA, CDR2 FQGNSA.

The CDR3 region is CSVLGSGYTF. DNA for the CDR3: TGCAGCGTTCTAGGGAGCGGCTACACCTTC. V is TRBV29-1 and J is TRBJ1-2; no reliable D call. The CDR3 length is 10 residues. The ends were cut back, 5 bases at V and 8 bases at J, with 9 bases in the middle. Germline V lookup: CDR1 SQVTM, CDR2 ANQGSEA.

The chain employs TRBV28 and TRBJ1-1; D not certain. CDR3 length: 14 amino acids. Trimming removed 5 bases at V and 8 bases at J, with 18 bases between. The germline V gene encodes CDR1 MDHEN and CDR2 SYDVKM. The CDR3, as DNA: TGTGCCAGCAGTCCGAGAGATGAGGGAAGCGAAGCTTTCTTT. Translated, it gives CASSPRDEGSEAFF.

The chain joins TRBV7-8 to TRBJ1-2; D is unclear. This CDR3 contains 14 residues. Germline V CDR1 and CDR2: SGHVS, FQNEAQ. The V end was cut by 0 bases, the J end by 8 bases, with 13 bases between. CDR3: CASSLAGFRWGYTF. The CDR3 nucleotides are TGTGCCAGCAGCTTAGCGGGGTTTCGGTGGGGCTACACCTTC.